Only a few counts were recorded for the clone carrying this T cell receptor beta chain. Its target is not known. These data originate in a study of T-cell reconstitution after alpha-beta-depleted transplantation in children. The authors prepared the TCRbeta library with unique molecular identifiers. TCRdb processed the PCR reads anew with MiXCR; each CDR3 protein has one entry. The profile shows hundreds of thousands of distinct CDR3 sequences, 10% to 15% of them singletons. General study findings and limits: Alpha-beta T cells present about two months after transplant were reported to originate from several hundred expanded graft clones. After one year, T-cell counts and TCRbeta diversity mostly came from new T cells.

Germline-derived CDR1 and CDR2 are SGDLS and YYNGEE. With 0 bases removed from V and 7 bases from J, the gap between germline ends came to 12 bases. The CDR3 has 14 amino acids. The specimen was PBMCs, mostly from graft donor cells, collected 360 days after TCRalphabeta/CD19-depleted stem cell transplant. The chain recombines TRBV9 with TRBJ2-3, with a weak D call TRBD2 (5 bases). This TCR was sampled from a male patient younger than 18 who had a stem cell transplant for acute myeloid leukemia, so the T cells may come from the graft donor. CDR3: CASSVGAVQNTQYF. As DNA, the CDR3 is TGTGCCAGCAGCGTAGGAGCGGTCCAGAATACGCAGTATTTT.